This T cell receptor beta chain was identified during a study of radiotherapy plus CTLA-4 blockade in lung cancer. Study results and caveats: Interferon-beta and early blood T cell clone dynamics reportedly predicted response best.

About this clone: No antigen is known for it.

The method was immunoSEQ multiplex PCR; TCRdb's version includes in-frame clones alone and lacks a portion of them. The table lists 95,000 to 150,000 clones, 70% to 90% of them singletons. The CDR3 consists of 12 residues. The germline gives CDR1 MNHEY, CDR2 SMNVEV (reference sequence). With 11 bases clipped from V and 1 base from J, the junction kept 4 bases outside the gene matches. This material consisted of peripheral blood, taken from a patient treated with radiotherapy plus ipilimumab. The sequence was obtained from a human donor with non-small cell lung cancer that progressed on radiotherapy plus ipilimumab. V gene TRBV27 combines with J gene TRBJ1-1; 7 positions match TRBD1. CDR3 amino acids: CACDRENTEAFF. CDR3 nucleotide sequence: TGTGCCTGTGACAGGGAGAACACTGAAGCTTTCTTT.